Listed below are T cell receptor beta chains from one sample, sequenced in a study of TIL therapy for anti-PD-1-resistant metastatic lung cancer. TCRdb's copy holds only in-frame clones and misses some; the assay was immunoSEQ multiplex PCR. This sample has some 20,000 clones, with about 79% found just once. The material was blood, obtained at baseline. These receptors originate from a person between 25 and 79 years old with non-small cell lung cancer. Each CDR3 is given with its conserved first and last residue. Fields, in order: V gene, D gene, J gene, CDR3 protein, CDR3 DNA. The D gene is left open where the match is weak.

v_gene: TRBV18; d_gene: TRBD1; j_gene: TRBJ1-4; CDR3aa: CASSPPGQGGEKLFF; CDR3nt: TGTGCCAGCTCACCCCCGGGACAGGGGGGTGAAAAACTGTTTTTT
v_gene: TRBV29-1; d_gene: NA; j_gene: TRBJ2-1; CDR3aa: CSVLGGSSYNEQFF; CDR3nt: TGCAGCGTCCTCGGGGGAAGCTCCTACAATGAGCAGTTCTTC
v_gene: TRBV19; d_gene: NA; j_gene: TRBJ2-7; CDR3aa: CASSPSSAPSYEQYF; CDR3nt: TGTGCCAGTAGTCCCTCTAGCGCACCCTCCTACGAGCAGTACTTC
v_gene: TRBV12-5; d_gene: TRBD1; j_gene: TRBJ1-5; CDR3aa: CASGSDLGQGGQPQHF; CDR3nt: TGTGCTAGTGGTTCTGACCTGGGCCAGGGGGGTCAGCCCCAGCATTTT
v_gene: TRBV19; d_gene: TRBD2; j_gene: TRBJ2-1; CDR3aa: CASSTLAGGVFYNEQFF; CDR3nt: TGTGCCAGTAGTACTTTAGCGGGAGGGGTCTTTTACAATGAGCAGTTCTTC
v_gene: TRBV23-1; d_gene: NA; j_gene: TRBJ2-5; CDR3aa: CASSEIGPGGLETQYF; CDR3nt: TGCGCCAGCAGTGAAATCGGCCCTGGGGGGCTTGAGACCCAGTACTTC
v_gene: TRBV27; d_gene: TRBD1; j_gene: TRBJ1-2; CDR3aa: CASSPLLARGHGYTF; CDR3nt: TGTGCCAGCAGTCCTCTCCTCGCCAGGGGGCATGGCTACACCTTC
v_gene: TRBV6-4; d_gene: NA; j_gene: TRBJ2-3; CDR3aa: CASSDSGTTGTDTQYF; CDR3nt: TGTGCCAGCAGTGACTCGGGAACGACTGGCACAGATACGCAGTATTTT
v_gene: TRBV4-3; d_gene: NA; j_gene: TRBJ1-1; CDR3aa: CASSLTRGRNTEAFF; CDR3nt: TGCGCCAGCAGCCTCACCCGGGGGCGGAACACTGAAGCTTTCTTT
v_gene: TRBV30; d_gene: NA; j_gene: TRBJ1-3; CDR3aa: CAWSAVRLTGNTIYF; CDR3nt: TGTGCCTGGAGTGCAGTCAGGTTGACTGGAAACACCATATATTTT
v_gene: TRBV6-6; d_gene: TRBD2; j_gene: TRBJ2-3; CDR3aa: CASSYSGGRATDTQYF; CDR3nt: TGTGCCAGCAGTTATTCGGGCGGGAGGGCCACAGATACGCAGTATTTT
v_gene: TRBV4-1; d_gene: TRBD2; j_gene: TRBJ2-7; CDR3aa: CASSHPGGSTYEQYF; CDR3nt: TGCGCCAGCAGCCATCCGGGAGGCAGCACCTACGAGCAGTACTTC
v_gene: TRBV7-9; d_gene: NA; j_gene: TRBJ1-2; CDR3aa: CASSQLTGRYGYTF; CDR3nt: TGTGCCAGCAGCCAACTAACAGGGAGATATGGCTACACCTTC
v_gene: TRBV5-6; d_gene: TRBD2; j_gene: TRBJ2-1; CDR3aa: CASRGGRVGNEQFF; CDR3nt: TGTGCCAGCAGAGGCGGGAGGGTAGGGAATGAGCAGTTCTTC
v_gene: TRBV6-5; d_gene: NA; j_gene: TRBJ1-1; CDR3aa: CASSYSTGRGGTEAFF; CDR3nt: TGTGCCAGCAGTTACTCGACTGGCAGGGGAGGCACTGAAGCTTTCTTT
v_gene: TRBV11-3; d_gene: NA; j_gene: TRBJ2-5; CDR3aa: CASSLAQETQYF; CDR3nt: TGTGCCAGCAGCTTAGCCCAAGAGACCCAGTACTTC
v_gene: TRBV27; d_gene: NA; j_gene: TRBJ2-6; CDR3aa: CASGFQTLLRSGANVLTF; CDR3nt: TGTGCCAGCGGCTTCCAAACACTACTGAGGTCTGGGGCCAACGTCCTGACTTTC
v_gene: TRBV11-2; d_gene: NA; j_gene: TRBJ1-2; CDR3aa: CASSQGGYTF; CDR3nt: TGTGCCAGCAGCCAGGGGGGCTACACCTTC
v_gene: TRBV6-1; d_gene: TRBD2; j_gene: TRBJ2-7; CDR3aa: CASREPPGLAGGVAYEQYF; CDR3nt: TGTGCCAGCAGGGAACCGCCGGGACTAGCGGGAGGAGTGGCCTACGAGCAGTACTTC
v_gene: TRBV11-1; d_gene: NA; j_gene: TRBJ1-2; CDR3aa: CASSSNPPGRNYGYTF; CDR3nt: TGTGCCAGCAGCTCAAACCCGCCCGGACGGAACTATGGCTACACCTTC